These 13 T cell receptor beta chains share one sample of origin, sequenced in a study of spatial heterogeneity in lung cancer. As for time point: sample taken at primary tumor resection. MiXCR, run by TCRdb on the 5' RACE reads, gives a single entry per CDR3 protein. The sample includes around 45,000 distinct CDR3 sequences, around 13% of them seen just once. Sequenced here: PBMCs, sampled at surgery. These receptors were taken from a male donor with early-stage non-small cell lung cancer.

This clonotype showed up many times. The rearrangement uses TRBV24-1 and TRBJ2-2; D uncertain. CDR3 size: 13 residues. Trimming stripped 1 base from V and 7 bases from J, with 6 bases between. From germline, CDR1 is KGHDR and CDR2 SFDVKD. CDR3 sequence (DNA): TGTGCCACCAGTGATTTAAGGAACGGGGAGCTGTTTTTT. Translation gives CATSDLRNGELFF.

The rearrangement joins TRBV28 to TRBJ1-1, with a weak D call TRBD1 (6 bases). CDR1 and CDR2 from the germline V gene are MDHEN and SYDVKM. The length of the CDR3 is 12 residues. Trimming took off 3 bases at V and 8 bases at J, with 10 bases between the two ends. The CDR3 coding sequence is TGTGCCAGCAGTTTCGTGGGGGCAGAAGCTTTCTTT. This translates into CASSFVGAEAFF.

V and J are TRBV5-1 and TRBJ2-3, with D possibly TRBD1 on 6 matching bases. The V gene's germline CDR1 is SGHRS and CDR2 YFSETQ. V lost 4 bases to trimming and J lost 4 bases, with 19 bases between them. The CDR3 contains 16 residues. CDR3: CASSANSMGAADTQYF. In DNA, the CDR3 is TGCGCCAGCAGCGCGAACTCCATGGGGGCGGCAGATACGCAGTATTTT.

This clonotype was recorded many times. The chain joins TRBV4-1 to TRBJ1-3; 7 bases agree with TRBD1. The V gene end was trimmed by 2 bases and the J gene end by 8 bases; junction bases not matched to a gene: 3. The CDR3 sequence is 13 residues long. Per the germline V gene, CDR1 is MGHRA and CDR2 is YSYEKL. In DNA form, the CDR3 reads TGCGCCAGCAGCCAAACGACAGGGTACACCATATATTTT. Amino acid sequence: CASSQTTGYTIYF.

The chain uses TRBV12-2 and TRBJ1-2. TRBV12-2 is tagged as a pseudogene. This CDR3 is built from 19 residues. This CDR3 is CASRFFLMQATIPNYGYTF. CDR3 in DNA: TGTGCAAGTCGCTTTTTTCTCATGCAGGCGACGATCCCTAACTATGGCTACACCTTC.

The V call is TRBV19, the J call TRBJ1-5; 10 nucleotides line up with TRBD1. V lost 5 bases and J lost 0; bases outside the gene matches: 4. Per germline, CDR1 LNHDA and CDR2 SQIVND (reference sequence). CDR3 length equals 16 residues. The CDR3 region is CASSRQGANSNQPQHF. In nucleotides, the CDR3 is TGTGCCAGTAGTCGACAGGGGGCCAATAGCAATCAGCCCCAGCATTTT. Drawing the rest from reference TRBV19 and TRBJ1-5, the complete variable domain is DGGITQSPKYLFRKEGQNVTLSCEQNLNHDAMYWYRQDPGQGLRLIYYSQIVNDFQKGDIAEGYSVSREKKESFPLTVTSAQKNPTAFYLCASSRQGANSNQPQHFGDGTRLSIL.

This clonotype was recorded at least ten times. J is TRBJ2-7 and V is TRBV19, with TRBD1 matching 7 bases. This CDR3 is 14 amino acids long. Germline V CDR1 and CDR2: LNHDA, SQIVND (reference sequence). V was clipped by 3 bases and J by 9 bases; unmatched bases: 11. DNA for the CDR3: TGTGCCAGTAGTATTCCGGACAGGCACATTGGGCAGTACTTC. This sequence encodes CASSIPDRHIGQYF.

There are many counts of this clonotype. The chain combines TRBV27 with TRBJ1-1; D not resolved. CDR3 length: 13 amino acids. With 4 bases removed from V and 0 bases from J, the gap between germline ends came to 6 bases. Germline-derived CDR1 and CDR2 are MNHEY and SMNVEV (reference sequence). CDR3 nucleotide sequence: TGTGCCAGCAGTTGGAGGATGAACACTGAAGCTTTCTTT. Translating it yields CASSWRMNTEAFF.

This sequence joins TRBV5-1 and TRBJ1-6; no reliable D call. Germline V gene sequence: CDR1 SGHRS, CDR2 YFSETQ. Trimming removed 3 bases from V and 8 bases from J, with 12 bases in between. The CDR3 is 14 amino acids. DNA of the CDR3: TGCGCCAGCAGCTCGCATGCGGCGGATTCACCCCTCCACTTT. Protein sequence: CASSSHAADSPLHF.

There are a few counts of this clonotype. This chain uses TRBV11-2 with TRBJ1-4; D is unresolved. Trimming removed 2 bases at V and 7 bases at J, with 14 bases between. CDR3 size: 15 residues. Germline V CDR1 and CDR2: SGHAT, FQNNGV. In nucleotides, the CDR3 is TGTGCCAGCAGCTTAACTCCCCTCGCGGGTGAAAAACTGTTTTTT. Its protein product is CASSLTPLAGEKLFF.

This chain uses TRBV7-2 with TRBJ2-1, with 7 bases lining up with TRBD2. Germline loops: CDR1 SGHTA, CDR2 FQGNSA. V was clipped by 5 bases and J by 7 bases; unmatched bases: 8. CDR3 size: 14 residues. Here the CDR3 DNA reads TGTGCCAGCAGCGTAGGACTAGGGGTGAATGAGCAGTTCTTC. Translating gives CASSVGLGVNEQFF.

This clonotype was picked up a small number of times. The rearrangement links TRBV29-1 to TRBJ2-5; possibly TRBD2 for D (5 bases). V lost 5 bases, J lost 1 base, and 14 bases lay in between. Germline CDR1 is SQVTM and CDR2 is ANQGSEA. The CDR3 contains 14 residues. The CDR3 here is CSVQGSVGQETQYF. CDR3 in DNA: TGCAGCGTTCAAGGTAGCGTGGGCCAAGAGACCCAGTACTTC.

Only a few counts were recorded for this clonotype. The V and J genes are TRBV11-2 and TRBJ2-1, with D perhaps TRBD2 (6 bases). V lost 5 bases and J 1 base, leaving 12 bases between the germline ends. Per the germline V gene, CDR1 is SGHAT and CDR2 is FQNNGV. The CDR3 has 15 residues. CDR3 amino acids: CASSKDRGSYNEQFF. The CDR3 DNA follows: TGTGCCAGCAGCAAGGACCGGGGGTCCTACAATGAGCAGTTCTTC.